These 6 T cell receptor beta chains were all obtained from the same sample, sequenced in a study of T cell responses to AZD1222 COVID-19 vaccine. The method was immunoSEQ multiplex PCR; TCRdb's version includes in-frame clones alone and lacks a portion of them. The repertoire holds approximately 140,000 clones, with roughly 92% as singletons. Sequenced material: peripheral blood, taken on day 0 of AZD1222 vaccination. Source of these receptors: an adult in good health.

V usage is TRBV9 and J usage is TRBJ2-7; TRBD1 aligns across 8 bases. CDR1 is SGDLS, CDR2 YYNGEE, per germline. This CDR3 spans 17 amino acids. J lost 1 base, V lost 4 bases, and 13 bases had no gene match. As DNA, the CDR3 is TGTGCCAGCAGCCTTCCTCTGGGACAGGCCGTGTCCTACGAGCAGTACGTC. The encoded protein is CASSLPLGQAVSYEQYV.

The V gene is TRBV7-9, the J gene TRBJ1-2; TRBD1 aligns across 8 bases. Germline assignment: CDR1 SEHNR and CDR2 FQNEAQ (reference sequence). Trimming cost V 0 bases and J 8 bases; bases outside gene matches: 8. This CDR3 contains 15 residues. CDR3 sequence reads: CASSLALQGAGGYTF. CDR3 bases: TGTGCCAGCAGCTTAGCCTTGCAGGGGGCAGGGGGCTACACCTTC.

This chain joins TRBV5-1 and TRBJ2-7, with no clear D. Germline V gene sequence: CDR1 SGHRS, CDR2 YFSETQ. V shed 0 bases and J shed 1 base, with 5 bases lying between them. The CDR3 length is 13 residues. The CDR3 DNA sequence: TGCGCCAGCAGCTTGGGGCAGTCCTACGAGCAGTACGTC. Its protein product is CASSLGQSYEQYV.

This sequence joins TRBV2 and TRBJ1-2, with a weak D call TRBD1 (5 bases). This CDR3 has 15 residues. V was trimmed by 7 bases and J by 0 bases, leaving 15 bases between them. Per the germline V gene, CDR1 is SNHLY and CDR2 is FYNNEI. DNA for the CDR3: TGTGCCAGCATTGGGTTCGGGGGAACTAACTATGGCTACACCTTC. Translating gives CASIGFGGTNYGYTF.

The genes are TRBV27 and TRBJ2-1; tentatively, D is TRBD1 or TRBD2 (5 bases each). CDR1 is MNHEY, CDR2 SMNVEV, per germline (reference sequence). The CDR3 contains 14 residues. The ends were cut back, 8 bases at V and 8 bases at J, with 19 bases in the middle. The CDR3 is CASAYSQGRDEQFF. Written as DNA, the CDR3 is TGTGCCAGCGCCTACAGCCAGGGACGGGATGAGCAGTTCTTC.

V and J are TRBV7-8 and TRBJ1-2; D remains ambiguous. This CDR3 has 13 residues. Germline lookup yields CDR1 SGHVS and CDR2 FQNEAQ. V shed 2 bases and J shed 6 bases, with 10 bases lying between them. CDR3 sequence: CASSLSGYNGYTF. The CDR3 nucleotides are TGTGCCAGCAGCTTATCGGGGTATAATGGCTACACCTTC.